This TCR beta chain was found in a study of CD8 T cells in ankylosing spondylitis (dated by TCRdb to about 2017). As for the study more broadly: T cell receptor beta repertoires were profiled in healthy donors and ankylosing spondylitis patients so that disease-linked TCR variants could be found. The full study cohort was made up of 25 ankylosing spondylitis patients and around 100 healthy donors. Peripheral blood was sampled, and synovial fluid was also collected from ankylosing spondylitis patients.

This clonotype was observed at least ten times. It lacks a known antigen. No base quality values were provided; no much bigger clone lies one nucleotide off. Sequencer: Illumina HiSeq 2500. Quantitative 5'-RACE with molecular barcodes was used to prepare TCR beta libraries. The authors processed their data as follows. To identify disease-linked TCR variants, a new computational method was used, one built on a probabilistic model of VDJ rearrangement. TCRdb applied fastp at Q25 and MiXCR to the public reads, then kept only in-frame beta chains. Each CDR3 protein gets just one entry, which takes the most common genes and DNA from the rows behind it. TCRdb, not the authors, supplied the V and J calls. Counted in this sample were 200,000 to 250,000 distinct CDR3 sequences; 8% to 11% of them appeared once. The ten most abundant clones make up approximately 20% of the sample. The germline V gene yields KGHDR for CDR1 and SFDVKD for CDR2. From the cysteine through the phenylalanine, the CDR3 covers 17 amino acids. CDR3 DNA only is kept here, 51 bases in frame from base 1. V is shortened by 0 bases, J by 3 bases, and the region joining them spans 14 bases.

What the authors observed across the whole study: In peripheral blood, the disease-linked clones were found at relatively low frequencies and had a CD8+ phenotype. The disease-linked clones were reported to be significantly enriched in matched synovial fluid samples from ankylosing spondylitis patients. Some motif variants were previously reported in synovial fluid and blood of reactive arthritis patients, suggesting common disease-initiation mechanisms. Blood from ankylosing spondylitis patients appeared to be characterized by a TCR beta motif made up of several highly homologous amino acid variants.

This clonotype was obtained from a male donor with ankylosing spondylitis or in good health (not recorded which). This receptor chain uses TRBV24-1 and TRBJ2-1, with TRBD2 perhaps the D gene, on 6 matching bases. Sequencing input: blood, either unsorted or a sorted T cell fraction (not recorded which). CDR3 protein: CATSDLVAGRDYNEQFF. The sequenced DNA is TGTGCCACCAGTGATTTGGTCGCGGGACGAGACTACAATGAGCAGTTCTTC.